These 15 T cell receptor beta chains share one sample of origin, sequenced in a study of blood T cell repertoires in COVID-19. TCRdb's copy holds only in-frame clones and misses some; the assay was immunoSEQ multiplex PCR. Of 150,000 to 200,000 clones listed, 70% to 90% are singletons. The sequenced sample consisted of PBMCs or T cells enriched from blood (not recorded which). The receptor set was obtained from a woman aged 18 to 35 who had recovered from COVID-19.

The genes are TRBV14 and TRBJ2-5; D might be TRBD1 (6 bases). The V end was cut by 1 base, the J end by 5 bases, with 17 bases between. The CDR3 totals 16 residues. Germline CDR1 reads SGHDN; CDR2 reads FVKESK. The CDR3 region has the DNA TGTGCCAGCAGCCAAGGATCTACAGGGATGACTGAGACCCAGTACTTC. This sequence encodes CASSQGSTGMTETQYF.

J is TRBJ2-5 and V is TRBV27, with a tentative D call TRBD2 (6 bases). The CDR3 extends over 14 amino acids. From germline, CDR1 is MNHEY and CDR2 SMNVEV (reference sequence). Between the trimmed V and J ends, which lost 3 bases and 4 bases, there was a span of 12 bases. In nucleotides, the CDR3 is TGTGCCAGCAGTTTCTTAATGGAGGGAGAGACCCAGTACTTC. Translation gives CASSFLMEGETQYF.

The chain has TRBV18 and TRBJ2-7; 8 nucleotides agree with TRBD1. CDR3 length equals 14 residues. Trimming removed 6 bases from V and 2 bases from J; junction bases left unmatched: 6. Germline V gene sequence: CDR1 KGHSH, CDR2 LQKENI. The CDR3 DNA sequence: TGTGCCAGCTCGGCGGGACAGGAAGCCTACGAGCAGTACTTC. As protein: CASSAGQEAYEQYF.

The chain joins TRBV5-1 to TRBJ2-1; 9 bases are shared with TRBD2. CDR3 length: 15 residues. The V segment lost 0 bases and the J segment 6 bases; nucleotides outside the gene matches: 4. In germline, CDR1 is SGHRS, CDR2 YFSETQ. CDR3 sequence reads: CASSLVGTSSNEQFF. The CDR3 nucleotides read TGCGCCAGCAGCTTGGTCGGGACTAGCTCCAATGAGCAGTTCTTC.

This sequence joins TRBV2 and TRBJ2-1; no definite D call. V was pared by 6 bases and J by 7 bases, with 7 bases between. Germline V gene data show CDR1 as SNHLY and CDR2 as FYNNEI. The CDR3 runs to 11 residues. The CDR3 DNA follows: TGTGCCAGCAGATTATATAATGAGCAGTTCTTC. Protein sequence: CASRLYNEQFF.

This chain joins TRBV19 and TRBJ2-1, with 7 bases that match TRBD2. This CDR3 region has 16 residues. Germline trimming cut 4 bases from V and 4 bases from J; bases unmatched to any gene: 10. Per the germline V gene, CDR1 is LNHDA and CDR2 is SQIVND (reference sequence). In DNA, the CDR3 is TGTGCCAGTAGTAACCCCCTAGCGGAACCTTACAATGAGCAGTTCTTC. Its translation: CASSNPLAEPYNEQFF.

This sequence joins TRBV7-2 and TRBJ2-1, with 7 nucleotides matching TRBD2. J gave up 4 bases and V 7 bases, and 10 bases lay outside the gene matches. The germline V gene encodes CDR1 SGHTA and CDR2 FQGNSA. The CDR3 length is 15 residues. The CDR3 bases are TGTGCCAGCAAGCTTGGCGGGGAGGGTTACAATGAGCAGTTCTTC. Residues: CASKLGGEGYNEQFF.

The sample holds one count of this clone. CDR3 in DNA: TGTGCCAGTAGTTCGGGAGGGTTAGATGAGCAGTTCTTC. The encoded protein is CASSSGGLDEQFF. The chain employs TRBV19 and TRBJ2-1, with 8 bases matching TRBD2. The V and J ends lost 5 bases and 8 bases, in that order; junction bases with no gene match: 5. This CDR3 contains 13 residues. Germline loops: CDR1 LNHDA, CDR2 SQIVND (reference sequence).

This clone was seen only a few times. J is TRBJ1-1 and V is TRBV28, with 10 bases lining up with TRBD1. V was clipped by 9 bases and J by 6 bases; unmatched bases: 7. There are 13 residues in the CDR3. The germline V gene has CDR1 MDHEN and CDR2 SYDVKM. CDR3 nucleotide sequence: TGTGCCAGTTGGGACAGGGGCAGCGCTGAAGCTTTCTTT. Its protein is CASWDRGSAEAFF.

The rearrangement links TRBV7-8 to TRBJ2-3; 11 bases align to TRBD2. There are 17 residues in the CDR3. V lost 0 bases to trimming and J lost 4 bases; unmatched junction nucleotides: 6. In germline, CDR1 is SGHVS, CDR2 FQNEAQ. The CDR3 is CASSLALAGVRPDTQYF. The CDR3 bases are TGTGCCAGCAGCTTAGCACTAGCGGGAGTTCGACCAGATACGCAGTATTTT.

The chain employs TRBV2 and TRBJ1-5, with D possibly matching TRBD1 (6 bases). The germline CDR1 and CDR2 sequences are SNHLY and FYNNEI. The CDR3 loop spans 14 amino acids. Trimming took off 2 bases at V and 7 bases at J, with 12 bases between the two ends. This CDR3 is CASSELGRGQPQHF. CDR3 in DNA: TGTGCCAGCAGTGAATTGGGCAGGGGACAGCCCCAGCATTTT.

The chain recombines TRBV5-1 with TRBJ2-1; D perhaps matches TRBD2 (5 bases). V lost 1 base and J 0 bases, leaving 11 bases between the germline ends. The CDR3 totals 16 residues. Germline V gene data show CDR1 as SGHRS and CDR2 as YFSETQ. The CDR3 reads CASSLQTGSSYNEQFF. For the CDR3, the DNA is TGCGCCAGCAGCTTGCAGACGGGGAGCTCCTACAATGAGCAGTTCTTC.

This clone was recorded once. The CDR3 spells CASSYLRTVKDTQYF. As DNA, the CDR3 is TGTGCCAGCAGTTACTTACGGACAGTGAAAGATACGCAGTATTTT. This chain uses TRBV6-5 with TRBJ2-3, with D tentatively TRBD1 (6 bases). CDR3 length: 15 amino acids. V lost 1 base to trimming and J lost 5 bases, with 13 bases between them. The germline gives CDR1 MNHEY, CDR2 SVGAGI.

The genes are TRBV5-1 and TRBJ1-2, with D tentatively TRBD1 (5 bases). Looked up from germline, CDR1 is SGHRS and CDR2 is YFSETQ. V lost 4 bases and J lost 7, with 14 bases in between. This CDR3 is 13 amino acids long. In DNA, the CDR3 is TGCGCCAGCAGCCAAAGCAGGGACTCTGGCTACACCTTC. Amino acids: CASSQSRDSGYTF.

The V gene is TRBV5-1, the J gene TRBJ2-1, with TRBD2 matching over 13 bases. Germline V CDR1 and CDR2: SGHRS, YFSETQ. Trimming removed 4 bases from V and 9 bases from J; junction bases left unmatched: 10. This CDR3 is 16 amino acids long. DNA of the CDR3: TGCGCCAGCAGCCCTAGGACTAGCGGGAGCCCCGGTGAGCAGTTCTTC. Its protein is CASSPRTSGSPGEQFF.